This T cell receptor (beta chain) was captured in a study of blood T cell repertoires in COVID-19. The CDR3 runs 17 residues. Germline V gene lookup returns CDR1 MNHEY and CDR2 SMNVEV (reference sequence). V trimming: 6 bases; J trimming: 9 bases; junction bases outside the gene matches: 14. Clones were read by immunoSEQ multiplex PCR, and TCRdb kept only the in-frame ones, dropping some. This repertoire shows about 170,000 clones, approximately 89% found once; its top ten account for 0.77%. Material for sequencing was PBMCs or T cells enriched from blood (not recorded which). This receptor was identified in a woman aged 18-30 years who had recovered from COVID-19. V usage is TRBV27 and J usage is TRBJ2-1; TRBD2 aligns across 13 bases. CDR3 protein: CASRQHGLAGAGPEQFF. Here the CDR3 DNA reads TGTGCCAGCAGACAACATGGACTAGCGGGAGCCGGTCCTGAGCAGTTCTTC.